These 6 T cell receptor beta chains originate from one sample sequenced in a study of shared clonotypes between healthy human individuals. The protocol was immunoSEQ multiplex PCR, while the TCRdb copy is restricted to in-frame clones and leaves out a portion. The data contain about 660,000 clones, roughly 70% of them seen just once; the ten biggest clones take up under 2%. The sample taken for sequencing was memory CD4+ T cells sorted from blood. Subset of the sample: CD45RA-negative fraction. The receptor set was obtained from a woman in her 30s in good health.

This sequence joins TRBV20-1 and TRBJ2-7, with D tentatively TRBD2 (5 bases). The V and J ends lost 7 bases and 9 bases respectively, with 13 bases between them. Germline CDR1 reads DFQATT; CDR2 reads SNEGSKA (reference sequence). The CDR3 is 10 residues long. The CDR3 DNA reads TGCAGTGGCCTATACGGAGGGCAGTACTTC. Translation: CSGLYGGQYF.

This clone was seen at least ten times. The same CDR3 arises from other DNA sequences in this sample as well. The chain links TRBV7-9 to TRBJ1-1, with TRBD1 as a possible D gene (5 bases). Looked up from germline, CDR1 is SEHNR and CDR2 is FQNEAQ (reference sequence). Between the trimmed V and J ends, which lost 5 bases and 1 base, there was a span of 14 bases. This CDR3 comprises 15 residues. The CDR3 DNA sequence: TGTGCCAGCAGCGACACCGGGACGGGGAACACTGAAGCTTTCTTT. This translates into CASSDTGTGNTEAFF.

The rearrangement links TRBV5-1 to TRBJ2-7, with 11 nucleotides matching TRBD2. V lost 0 bases to trimming and J lost 3 bases; unmatched junction nucleotides: 2. Per germline, CDR1 SGHRS and CDR2 YFSETQ. The CDR3 runs to 15 residues. The CDR3 region has the DNA TGCGCCAGCAGCTTGGGCGGGACTAGCGGCTACGAGCAGTACTTC. Protein sequence: CASSLGGTSGYEQYF. The full variable domain, completed using reference TRBV5-1 and TRBJ2-7, is KAGVTQTPRYLIKTRGQQVTLSCSPISGHRSVSWYQQTPGQGLQFLFEYFSETQRNKGNFPGRFSGRQFSNSRSEMNVSTLELGDSALYLCASSLGGTSGYEQYFGPGTRLTVT.

This clone was recorded a few times. The chain joins TRBV28 to TRBJ2-1, with a weak D call TRBD2 (6 bases). Germline CDR1 MDHEN, CDR2 SYDVKM. V was trimmed by 6 bases and J by 7 bases, leaving 16 bases between them. The CDR3 has 14 residues. In DNA form, the CDR3 reads TGTGCCAGCAGCTTAGCGGAGCACTGGAATGAGCAGTTCTTC. It encodes CASSLAEHWNEQFF.

The V call is TRBV21-1, the J call TRBJ2-1. TRBV21-1 is deemed a pseudogene. The CDR3 contains 9 residues. The CDR3 protein is CASQLGQFF. The CDR3 DNA follows: TGTGCCAGCCAACTGGGGCAGTTCTTC.

This clone occurred once. CDR3 residues: CASSQDGGLAGTTDTQYF. The CDR3 DNA sequence: TGTGCCAGCAGCCAAGATGGGGGTCTAGCGGGGACCACAGATACGCAGTATTTT. J is TRBJ2-3 and V is TRBV4-2, with 9 bases that match TRBD2. The CDR3 is made up of 18 amino acids. Per germline, CDR1 LGHNA and CDR2 YNFKEQ. Unmatched junction bases numbered 9, after V lost 0 bases and J lost 2 bases.